The 13 T cell receptor beta chains in this list originate from one sample, sequenced in a study of blood T cell repertoires in COVID-19. Sequencing was performed with immunoSEQ multiplex PCR; in TCRdb, only in-frame clones are kept and a portion is missing. This table holds about 110,000 clones, approximately 87% found once. Sequenced input: peripheral blood. These receptors were obtained from a woman between 45 and 60 years old with acute or convalescent COVID-19.

The chain couples TRBV29-1 to TRBJ1-1; D not certain. The CDR3 runs 12 residues. V was trimmed by 0 bases and J by 10 bases, leaving 12 bases between them. Germline loops: CDR1 SQVTM, CDR2 ANQGSEA. The CDR3 sequence is CSVEDRGLRAFF. Here the CDR3 DNA reads TGCAGCGTTGAAGACCGTGGGCTAAGAGCTTTCTTT.

The chain combines TRBV5-6 with TRBJ2-1, with 8 bases lining up with TRBD2. In germline, CDR1 is SGHDT, CDR2 YYEEEE. The V gene end was trimmed by 10 bases and the J gene end by 4 bases; junction bases not matched to a gene: 7. The CDR3 has 13 residues. DNA for the CDR3: TGTGCCGGCGGGCGGGGGGCTTACAATGAGCAGTTCTTC. The encoded protein is CAGGRGAYNEQFF.

The CDR3 sequence is CASTGTGVNGYTF. CDR3 nucleotide sequence: TGTGCCAGCACCGGAACAGGGGTTAACGGCTACACCTTC. The genes are TRBV6-5 and TRBJ1-2; 7 bases match TRBD1. The length of the CDR3 is 13 residues. With 7 bases clipped from V and 8 bases from J, the junction kept 10 bases outside the gene matches. The germline V gene has CDR1 MNHEY and CDR2 SVGAGI.

This clone has just one count. This rearrangement joins TRBV9 to TRBJ2-6; D call uncertain. Between the trimmed V and J ends, which lost 1 base and 2 bases, there was a span of 7 bases. CDR3 length: 15 residues. The V gene's germline CDR1 is SGDLS and CDR2 YYNGEE. The CDR3 reads CASSVRGAGANVLTF. CDR3 DNA: TGTGCCAGCAGCGTACGAGGAGCTGGGGCCAACGTCCTGACTTTC.

The chain employs TRBV15 and TRBJ1-5; 9 bases map to TRBD1. CDR1 is LNHNV, CDR2 YYDKDF, per germline (reference sequence). The CDR3 length is 16 residues. V was clipped by 3 bases and J by 3 bases; unmatched bases: 6. CDR3 DNA: TGTGCCACCAGCAGCCCCACAGGGGGCCTCAATCAGCCCCAGCATTTT. Encoded protein: CATSSPTGGLNQPQHF.

The chain combines TRBV6-1 with TRBJ1-5, with D possibly TRBD1 on 6 matching bases. CDR3 size: 15 residues. V lost 1 base, J lost 2 bases, and 9 bases lay in between. Germline loops: CDR1 MNHNS, CDR2 SASEGT. CDR3 in DNA: TGTGCCAGCAGTGAAGGGCACAGGGGCAATCAGCCCCAGCATTTT. This codes for CASSEGHRGNQPQHF.

The V and J genes are TRBV6-1 and TRBJ1-4, with D perhaps TRBD1 (6 bases). The V gene's germline CDR1 is MNHNS and CDR2 SASEGT. V dropped 8 bases and J dropped 12 bases, with 19 bases sitting between them. The CDR3 consists of 13 residues. This CDR3 is CASAEGVRGQLFF. The CDR3 DNA reads TGTGCCAGCGCTGAGGGGGTAAGAGGTCAACTGTTTTTT.

The genes are TRBV19 and TRBJ1-2; D is unresolved. Germline CDR1 is LNHDA and CDR2 is SQIVND (reference sequence). The V gene lost 0 bases and the J gene lost 7 bases, with 12 bases spanning the gap. This CDR3 is 14 amino acids long. DNA for the CDR3: TGTGCCAGTAGTATAGAAGGAGTGCGGGGTGGCTACACCTTC. Translation: CASSIEGVRGGYTF.

The chain couples TRBV5-1 to TRBJ1-2; a weak D match, TRBD1 (5 bases). This CDR3 contains 14 residues. Trimming cost V 1 base and J 2 bases, with 9 bases left between them. The germline CDR1 and CDR2 sequences are SGHRS and YFSETQ. CDR3 nucleotides: TGCGCCAGCAGCTTGCAGGGCCTAAACTATGGCTACACCTTC. This codes for CASSLQGLNYGYTF.

V and J are TRBV5-8 and TRBJ1-2; TRBD1 matches at 7 bases. V shed 7 bases and J 3 bases; nucleotides not matched to a gene: 6. CDR1 is SGHTS and CDR2 is YDEGEE in the germline V gene. The CDR3 is made up of 13 amino acids. CDR3 region: CASPARGDYGYTF. CDR3 nucleotide sequence: TGTGCCAGCCCCGCCAGGGGGGACTATGGCTACACCTTC.

The chain employs TRBV12-3 or TRBV12-4 and TRBJ2-5; D unresolved. The CDR3 is 13 residues long. V was pared by 5 bases and J by 3 bases, with 10 bases between. The DNA of the CDR3 is TGTGCCAGCAGTCTTCTAGTGGAAGAGACCCAGTACTTC. This translates into CASSLLVEETQYF.

The chain employs TRBV19 and TRBJ1-5; 7 nucleotides match TRBD1. CDR1 LNHDA and CDR2 SQIVND come from the germline V gene (reference sequence). The CDR3 length is 16 residues. The junction had 12 bases not matched to a gene; V was cut back by 5 bases and J by 5 bases. The CDR3 coding sequence is TGTGCCAGTAGTCAGGGGGATTCGGGGATTTATCAGCCCCAGCATTTT. This codes for CASSQGDSGIYQPQHF. Drawing the rest from reference TRBV19 and TRBJ1-5, the complete variable domain is DGGITQSPKYLFRKEGQNVTLSCEQNLNHDAMYWYRQDPGQGLRLIYYSQIVNDFQKGDIAEGYSVSREKKESFPLTVTSAQKNPTAFYLCASSQGDSGIYQPQHFGDGTRLSIL.

CDR3 sequence (DNA): TGCGCCAGCAGCTCCGGACAGAACTATGGCTACACCTTC. It translates to CASSSGQNYGYTF. The chain recombines TRBV5-1 with TRBJ1-2, with D perhaps TRBD1 (6 bases). The V and J ends lost 3 bases and 2 bases respectively, with 8 bases between them. Per the germline V gene, CDR1 is SGHRS and CDR2 is YFSETQ. The CDR3 contains 13 residues.